This is a list of T cell receptor beta chains from one sample in a study of blood T cell repertoires in COVID-19. Clones were read by immunoSEQ multiplex PCR, and TCRdb kept only the in-frame ones, dropping some. This repertoire shows 190,000 or so clones, approximately 91% found once; its top ten account for 6.5% to 8.5%. Sequences were obtained from peripheral blood. These receptors were taken from a man aged 40-50 years with acute or convalescent COVID-19. Each CDR3 is given with its conserved first and last residue. D genes are given only for firm matches. A row's size may be missing; if present it is once, few, many or a size class.

clone_size	j_call	cdr3_length	v_call	d_call	cdr3_nt	cdr3_aa
.	TRBJ2-1	13	TRBV7-9	.	TGTGCCAGCAGCTTAGCCGGGACAAATCGGGCTTTCTTC	CASSLAGTNRAFF
.	TRBJ2-5	13	TRBV28	.	TGTGCCAGCAGTGCGGGGGCCCAAGAGACCCAGTACTTC	CASSAGAQETQYF
.	TRBJ2-1	14	TRBV6-6	TRBD2	TGTGCCAGCCTTACTAGCGGGGAGTACAATGAGCAGTTCTTC	CASLTSGEYNEQFF
once	TRBJ2-3	21	TRBV15	.	TGTGCCACCAGCAGAGATCGTGAGGAGTCGGGATCCTACCATCGCACAGATACGCAGTATTTT	CATSRDREESGSYHRTDTQYF
.	TRBJ1-4	20	TRBV15	.	TGTGCCACCAGCAGAGACCTCGGGAGGGGGGCCGCTGCTACTAATGAAAAACTGTTTTTT	CATSRDLGRGAAATNEKLFF
.	TRBJ1-2	16	TRBV10-3	TRBD1	TGTGCCATCAGTGAAGAGGGGGCGAGAACTAACTATGGCTACACCTTC	CAISEEGARTNYGYTF
.	TRBJ1-5	13	TRBV5-5	.	TGTGCCAGCAGCATCCAGGGGTGGCAGCCCCAGCATTTT	CASSIQGWQPQHF
.	TRBJ2-5	14	TRBV5-1	.	TGCGCCAGCAGCTTGGGACAGCTTCAAGAGACCCAGTACTTC	CASSLGQLQETQYF
.	TRBJ2-7	12	TRBV2	TRBD2	TGTGCCAGCGCGGGGGACTCCTACGAGCAGTACTTC	CASAGDSYEQYF
.	TRBJ2-7	14	TRBV5-4	.	TGTGCCAGCAGCTTGGGGGGCAGCTCCTACGAGCAGTACTTC	CASSLGGSSYEQYF
.	TRBJ2-2	14	TRBV21-1	.	TGTGCCAGCAGCCTACACAGGGTAACCGGGGAGCTGTTTTTT	CASSLHRVTGELFF
.	TRBJ2-3	16	TRBV18	TRBD2	TGTGCCAGCTCACCAGTGGCTAGCGGGGACCCAGATACGCAGTATTTT	CASSPVASGDPDTQYF
.	TRBJ2-7	16	TRBV7-2	.	TGTGCCAGCAGCTTAATTACAGGGGAGGCGTCCTACGAGCAGTACTTC	CASSLITGEASYEQYF
.	TRBJ2-2	22	TRBV19	TRBD2	TGTGCCAGTAGTACATATTGGCCCCCGTTAGCGGGGGACACCTCGAACACCGGGGAGCTGTTTTTT	CASSTYWPPLAGDTSNTGELFF
.	TRBJ1-3	16	TRBV18	TRBD1	TGTGCCAGCTCACCACGAGGACAGGGCTTTGGAAACACCATATATTTT	CASSPRGQGFGNTIYF
.	TRBJ2-3	18	TRBV9	TRBD2	TGTGCCAGCAGCGTAGTGGGACTAGCGGGGGGGATCACAGATACGCAGTATTTT	CASSVVGLAGGITDTQYF
.	TRBJ1-1	11	TRBV30	TRBD1	TGTGCCCGACAGGGGAACACTGAAGCTTTCTTT	CARQGNTEAFF
.	TRBJ1-5	18	TRBV27	TRBD1	TGTGCCAGCGGGCATTGGGGGGAACGACAGGGGGCGGGTCAGCCCCAGCATTTT	CASGHWGERQGAGQPQHF
once	TRBJ2-5	12	TRBV5-6	.	TGTGCCAGCAGCCTAGAGGAAGAGACCCAGTACTTC	CASSLEEETQYF
.	TRBJ2-7	15	TRBV7-2	.	TGTGCCAGCAGCTTAGCGCGGGACAGTGGGTACGAGCAGTACTTC	CASSLARDSGYEQYF
.	TRBJ1-2	16	TRBV3-1/TRBV3-2	.	TGTGCCAGCAGCCAAGATCTTAAAGCGATGAACTATGGCTACACCTTC	CASSQDLKAMNYGYTF
.	TRBJ2-3	11	TRBV6-5	.	TGTGCCAGCAGTTTTAGCTATACGCAGTATTTT	CASSFSYTQYF
.	TRBJ2-2	16	TRBV5-4	TRBD2	TGTGCCAGCAGCTCCGGACTAGCGGGGGCTGGGGGGGAGCTGTTTTTT	CASSSGLAGAGGELFF
.	TRBJ1-4	14	TRBV10-2	.	TGCGCCAGCAACACAGGGTCCGTGGGTGAAAAACTGTTTTTT	CASNTGSVGEKLFF
few	TRBJ2-2	12	TRBV20-1	.	TGCAGTGCTAGTCACGGGACCGGGGAGCTGTTTTTT	CSASHGTGELFF
.	TRBJ2-2	15	TRBV20-1	.	TGCAGTGCTAGTGGACAGAGCCCGAACACCGGGGAGCTGTTTTTT	CSASGQSPNTGELFF
.	TRBJ1-4	16	TRBV19	.	TGTGCCAGTAGTATCGTTTTAGGGGCCAATAATGAAAAACTGTTTTTT	CASSIVLGANNEKLFF
few	TRBJ1-4	14	TRBV6-1	TRBD1	TGTGCCAGCAGAAAGACAGGGACTAATGAAAAACTGTTTTTT	CASRKTGTNEKLFF
many	TRBJ1-4	15	TRBV5-6	TRBD1	TGTGCCAGCAGCTTGTATGGGACAGGGGATGAAAAACTGTTTTTT	CASSLYGTGDEKLFF
.	TRBJ2-2	17	TRBV18	TRBD1	TGTGCCAGCTCACCCAGAAGGACAGGGCTGAACACCGGGGAGCTGTTTTTT	CASSPRRTGLNTGELFF
.	TRBJ1-2	13	TRBV12-3/TRBV12-4	.	TGTGCCAGCAGCTCTGACTCCAGCTATGGCTACACCTTC	CASSSDSSYGYTF
.	TRBJ2-7	16	TRBV5-1	.	TGCGCCAGCAGCCCGGAGCCCCAACAGGGCTCCTACGAGCAGTACTTC	CASSPEPQQGSYEQYF
.	TRBJ2-3	16	TRBV9	TRBD2	TGTGCCAGCAGCCCGGGACTAGCGGGCGTCACAGATACGCAGTATTTT	CASSPGLAGVTDTQYF
.	TRBJ1-4	12	TRBV12-3/TRBV12-4	.	TGTGCCAGCAGTTTACCCCCCGGGGAACTGTTTTTT	CASSLPPGELFF
.	TRBJ1-1	14	TRBV15	.	TGTGCCACCAGCCGACCCGGGCGGGGGACTGAAGCTTTCTTT	CATSRPGRGTEAFF